Presented here are 30 T cell receptor beta chains from one specimen sequenced in a study of blood T cells in healthy people across ages. A sample-barcoded 5' primer and a J-beta primer mix were used in a second PCR of roughly 6 to 12 cycles. TCRdb re-derived calls from the 5' RACE reads in MiXCR, one entry per CDR3 protein. The sample shows about 570,000 distinct CDR3 sequences, roughly 28% of them seen only once. What was sequenced was blood. Source of these receptors: a woman aged 70 to 79 in good health.

In its sample, this clonotype was seen a few times. The V call is TRBV6-2 or TRBV6-3, the J call TRBJ1-5, with D maybe TRBD1 (5 bases). Germline loops: CDR1 MNHEY, CDR2 SVGEGT. Between the trimmed V and J ends, which lost 0 bases and 4 bases, there was a span of 16 bases. The CDR3 has 17 amino acids. CDR3 residues: CASSYSTSREENQPQHF. CDR3 nucleotides: TGTGCCAGCAGTTACTCCACAAGCAGGGAAGAGAATCAGCCCCAGCATTTT.

This clonotype is a singleton in its sample. This chain links TRBV7-9 with TRBJ2-2; 11 bases fit TRBD2. Losses at the gene ends were 4 bases for V and 0 bases for J; bases not matched to a gene: 13. The CDR3 sequence is 20 residues long. The germline CDR1 and CDR2 sequences are SEHNR and FQNEAQ (reference sequence). Here the CDR3 DNA reads TGTGCCAGCAGCTCGCGGATTCCGGGACTAGCGGTTACGAACACCGGGGAGCTGTTTTTT. Its translation is CASSSRIPGLAVTNTGELFF.

V is TRBV20-1 and J is TRBJ1-1; weak D call: TRBD1 (5 bases). Trimming cost V 0 bases and J 4 bases, with 9 bases left between them. The CDR3 runs 13 residues. CDR1 is DFQATT, CDR2 SNEGSKA, per germline (reference sequence). The CDR3: CSARDRVSTEAFF. CDR3 nucleotides: TGCAGTGCTAGAGACAGGGTGAGCACTGAAGCTTTCTTT.

The chain carries TRBV4-3 and TRBJ1-3; D call uncertain. The CDR3 is 18 residues long. Trimming left V 1 base short and J 7 bases short, with 23 bases between. Germline CDR1 and CDR2: LGHNA and YSLEER. The CDR3 sequence: CASSQVYNLRAVANTIYF. DNA of the CDR3: TGCGCCAGCAGCCAAGTGTACAATCTTCGGGCAGTCGCTAACACCATATATTTT.

This clonotype has just a few counts. V and J are TRBV4-3 and TRBJ1-1; TRBD1 aligns across 8 bases. With V trimmed by 3 bases and J by 5 bases, 8 bases remained unmatched. This CDR3 region has 15 residues. Germline CDR1 reads LGHNA; CDR2 reads YSLEER. The CDR3 region is CASSQSRGRGTEAFF. DNA of the CDR3: TGCGCCAGCAGCCAGTCCAGGGGGCGCGGGACTGAAGCTTTCTTT.

This clonotype was counted only a few times. V and J are TRBV5-5 and TRBJ1-2; D gene unclear. V was shortened by 1 base and J by 6 bases, with 7 bases between the two germline ends. The germline V gene has CDR1 SGHKS and CDR2 YYEKEE (reference sequence). The CDR3 loop spans 12 amino acids. The CDR3: CASSLPSHGYTF. The DNA for the CDR3 is TGTGCCAGCAGCTTGCCGTCGCATGGCTACACCTTC. Combining the CDR3 with reference TRBV5-5 and TRBJ1-2 gives the whole variable domain DAGVTQSPTHLIKTRGQQVTLRCSPISGHKSVSWYQQVLGQGPQFIFQYYEKEERGRGNFPDRFSARQFPNYSSELNVNALLLGDSALYLCASSLPSHGYTFGSGTRLTVV.

V is TRBV6-2 or TRBV6-3 and J is TRBJ1-1; the match to TRBD1 covers 8 bases. The germline gives CDR1 MNHEY, CDR2 SVGEGT. V gave up 5 bases and J gave up 4 bases; unmatched junction bases: 0. The CDR3 runs to 12 residues. CDR3 DNA sequence: TGTGCCAGCAGTACAGGGGGCACTGAAGCTTTCTTT. Encoded protein: CASSTGGTEAFF.

This chain joins TRBV5-1 and TRBJ2-5; the match to TRBD1 covers 12 bases. Judging by the DNA end, TRBJ2-1 fits better; the J call may be wrong. The CDR3 is 15 amino acids. In germline, CDR1 is SGHRS, CDR2 YFSETQ. CDR3 in amino acids: CASRNRDRGLVEQFF. For the CDR3, the DNA is TGCGCCAGCAGGAACCGGGACAGGGGGCTAGTTGAGCAGTTCTTC.

This clonotype was counted a few times. V gene TRBV12-3 or TRBV12-4 combines with J gene TRBJ2-5; D gene unclear. The DNA matches TRBJ2-1 better at its end, which makes the J call doubtful. The CDR3 length is 12 residues. The CDR3 DNA sequence: TGTGCCAGCAGTTTAGCAAGTAATGAGCAGTTCTTC. Translation gives CASSLASNEQFF.

The rearrangement uses TRBV6-6 and TRBJ1-3; maybe TRBD1 (5 bases). This CDR3 spans 15 amino acids. CDR1 MNHNY and CDR2 SVGAGI come from the germline V gene (reference sequence). V lost 10 bases to trimming and J lost 0 bases, with 16 bases between them. In nucleotides, the CDR3 is TGTGCCATTCGAAGGGACGGGACCTCTGGAAACACCATATATTTT. Protein sequence: CAIRRDGTSGNTIYF.

This clonotype was detected only a few times. V and J are TRBV24-1 and TRBJ2-1; 9 bases are a match to TRBD1. The trim removed 4 bases at V and 2 bases at J, leaving 2 bases unmatched. CDR1 and CDR2 (germline): KGHDR, SFDVKD. The CDR3 runs 15 residues. Here the CDR3 DNA reads TGTGCCACCAGTGAGGGACAGGGAGCCTACAATGAGCAGTTCTTC. It specifies CATSEGQGAYNEQFF.

Worth noting for this clonotype: The junction departs from the called germline gene at one end, perhaps through a read error. The gene calls are TRBV4-3 and TRBJ1-2, with D uncertain. Germline V gene data show CDR1 as LGHNA and CDR2 as YSLEER. CDR3 length equals 13 residues. In DNA, the CDR3 is TGCGCCAGCAGCCAAGATATACAGTATGACTACACCTTC. This encodes CASSQDIQYDYTF.

V is TRBV6-2 or TRBV6-3 and J is TRBJ2-7; D perhaps matches TRBD2 (6 bases). CDR1 MNHEY and CDR2 SVGEGT come from the germline V gene. The V end lost 5 bases, the J end lost 0 bases, and 11 bases lay between the germline ends. This CDR3 is 14 amino acids long. The CDR3 sequence is CASSRDGSSYEQYF. The CDR3, as DNA: TGTGCCAGCAGTAGGGACGGGAGCTCCTACGAGCAGTACTTC.

The chain employs TRBV14 and TRBJ2-5, with no clear D. V lost 0 bases and J lost 5, with 16 bases in between. This CDR3 comprises 16 residues. The germline gives CDR1 SGHDN, CDR2 FVKESK. The CDR3 here is CASSQDWWDEGETQYF. The CDR3 bases are TGTGCCAGCAGCCAAGATTGGTGGGATGAAGGGGAGACCCAGTACTTC.

V usage is TRBV20-1 and J usage is TRBJ1-2; tentatively, D is TRBD1 (6 bases). The germline gives CDR1 DFQATT, CDR2 SNEGSKA (reference sequence). Trimming removed 3 bases from V and 7 bases from J, with 12 bases in between. This CDR3 is 12 amino acids long. The CDR3 DNA reads TGCAGTGCTAGTGAGGGGGTGTTTGGCTACACCTTC. It specifies CSASEGVFGYTF.

This clonotype was seen a handful of times. V is TRBV20-1 and J is TRBJ1-4; maybe TRBD1 (6 bases). Germline V lookup: CDR1 DFQATT, CDR2 SNEGSKA (reference sequence). V dropped 0 bases and J dropped 2 bases, with 13 bases sitting between them. The CDR3 consists of 16 residues. The CDR3 here is CSARDARQGTNEKLFF. In DNA, the CDR3 is TGCAGTGCTAGAGACGCTCGTCAGGGGACTAATGAAAAACTGTTTTTT.

A remark on this clonotype: A junction end diverges from the germline sequence, so it may reflect a read error. This chain links TRBV11-2 with TRBJ2-5, with 7 bases matching TRBD2. The J call could be wrong; TRBJ2-1 is a better fit for the DNA end. This CDR3 spans 15 amino acids. Looked up from germline, CDR1 is SGHAT and CDR2 is FQNNGV. The CDR3 DNA is TGTGCCAGCAGCTTCTACGGGAGGACCTACAATGGGCAGTTCTTC. Translation gives CASSFYGRTYNGQFF.

The V call is TRBV12-3 or TRBV12-4, the J call TRBJ2-5, with 10 bases identical to TRBD1. The V segment lost 4 bases and the J segment 4 bases; nucleotides outside the gene matches: 9. This CDR3 spans 16 amino acids. CDR3 sequence reads: CASSSTGQGRRETQYF. CDR3 DNA sequence: TGTGCCAGCAGTTCTACGGGACAGGGGAGGCGAGAGACCCAGTACTTC.

The chain carries TRBV2 and TRBJ2-5; 12 bases map to TRBD2. The CDR3 extends over 14 amino acids. Germline values: CDR1 SNHLY, CDR2 FYNNEI. V shed 8 bases, J shed 3 bases, and the junction held 4 bases outside the gene matches. CDR3 nucleotide sequence: TGTGCCAGCGGACTAGCGGGGACCAAAGAGACCCAGTACTTC. This encodes CASGLAGTKETQYF.

The chain couples TRBV29-1 to TRBJ1-4; tentative D call: TRBD1 (6 bases). This CDR3 has 14 amino acids. Between the trimmed V and J ends, which lost 4 bases and 0 bases, there was a span of 9 bases. Germline CDR1 is SQVTM and CDR2 is ANQGSEA. CDR3 bases: TGCAGCGTTGGAGAGGGGGCAACTAATGAAAAACTGTTTTTT. It codes for CSVGEGATNEKLFF.

The chain carries TRBV20-1 and TRBJ2-7; a weak D match, TRBD1 (5 bases). Germline CDR1 reads DFQATT; CDR2 reads SNEGSKA (reference sequence). CDR3 length: 13 amino acids. V shed 2 bases and J shed 5 bases, with 13 bases lying between them. The CDR3 DNA sequence: TGCAGTGCTAGAACAGGACGAGAGAACGAGCAGTACTTC. It translates to CSARTGRENEQYF.

The rearrangement joins TRBV5-5 to TRBJ1-2; D is unclear. V lost 2 bases to trimming and J lost 4 bases, with 9 bases between them. Germline loops: CDR1 SGHKS, CDR2 YYEKEE (reference sequence). This CDR3 contains 13 residues. CDR3 sequence reads: CASSFGPFYGYTF. The DNA of the CDR3 is TGTGCCAGCAGCTTCGGGCCGTTCTATGGCTACACCTTC.

The V gene is TRBV20-1, the J gene TRBJ2-4; 8 bases line up with TRBD1. V trimming: 6 bases; J trimming: 4 bases; junction bases outside the gene matches: 5. The CDR3 sequence is 13 residues long. The V gene's germline CDR1 is DFQATT and CDR2 SNEGSKA (reference sequence). This CDR3 reads CSAHWTGKNIQYF. As DNA, the CDR3 is TGCAGTGCCCACTGGACAGGGAAAAACATTCAGTACTTC.

V usage is TRBV10-3 and J usage is TRBJ2-7; tentatively, D is TRBD2 (7 bases). Trimming pared 4 bases from V and 5 bases from J, leaving 12 bases between. This CDR3 has 13 amino acids. CDR1 is ENHRY and CDR2 is SYGVKD in the germline V gene. The CDR3 is CAISVQGGDEQYF. CDR3 bases: TGTGCCATCAGTGTCCAAGGGGGGGACGAGCAGTACTTC.

The table lists this clonotype with a few counts. The V call is TRBV10-3, the J call TRBJ2-5, with a weak D call TRBD2 (7 bases). The J call is in doubt because the DNA end fits TRBJ2-7 better. From germline, CDR1 is ENHRY and CDR2 SYGVKD. The CDR3 totals 14 residues. The CDR3, as DNA: TGTGCCATCAGTGAGCGGGGGGCCGACTACGAGCAGTACTTC. It encodes CAISERGADYEQYF.

There are a few counts of this clonotype. The V and J genes are TRBV12-3 or TRBV12-4 and TRBJ2-7; a possible D gene is TRBD1 (6 bases). There are 14 residues in the CDR3. V was trimmed by 5 bases and J by 3 bases, leaving 14 bases between them. CDR3 DNA sequence: TGTGCCAGCAGTAACCGAGGACAGAGCTACGAGCAGTACTTC. Its translation is CASSNRGQSYEQYF.

The chain joins TRBV6-2 or TRBV6-3 to TRBJ1-2; a weak D match, TRBD1 (6 bases). The CDR3 runs 14 residues. Germline loops: CDR1 MNHEY, CDR2 SVGEGT. V shed 5 bases and J shed 8 bases, with 18 bases lying between them. The CDR3 coding sequence is TGTGCCAGCAGTCAAAGACAGGCTGCGGCGGGCTACACCTTC. Amino acid sequence: CASSQRQAAAGYTF.

This clonotype turned up a few times. J is TRBJ1-4 and V is TRBV6-5; the match to TRBD1 covers 7 bases. The germline gives CDR1 MNHEY, CDR2 SVGAGI. Unmatched junction bases numbered 10, after V lost 3 bases and J lost 3 bases. The CDR3 contains 17 residues. The CDR3 loop is CASSYKQGGRPNEKLFF. As DNA, the CDR3 is TGTGCCAGCAGTTATAAGCAGGGGGGTCGCCCTAATGAAAAACTGTTTTTT.

The chain carries TRBV12-3 or TRBV12-4 and TRBJ1-1, with TRBD1 as a possible D gene (6 bases). This CDR3 is 17 amino acids long. Trimming removed 0 bases from V and 6 bases from J, with 20 bases in between. CDR3 in DNA: TGTGCCAGCAGTTTAGCCCTGAGGGGGGGACTTAGTTCTGAAGCTTTCTTT. Protein product: CASSLALRGGLSSEAFF.

There are a few counts of this clonotype. The chain joins TRBV6-6 to TRBJ2-7, with a tentative D call TRBD2 (5 bases). V was trimmed by 4 bases and J by 11 bases, leaving 12 bases between them. Germline V lookup: CDR1 MNHNY, CDR2 SVGAGI (reference sequence). This CDR3 contains 11 residues. In DNA form, the CDR3 reads TGTGCCAGCAGTTCCTCGGAGGTGAAGTACTTC. Encoded protein: CASSSSEVKYF.